The clone carrying this T cell receptor beta chain was recorded only once. The sample originates from a study of blood T cell repertoires in COVID-19. Turning to the study itself: Sites in the United States, Italy and Spain provided acute and convalescent COVID-19 samples.

Original processing notes: Estimates of nucleated cell counts were drawn from the amplification of reference gene primers. Repertoires were generated with immunoSEQ multiplex PCR, while TCRdb's copy carries only in-frame clones and drops some. The DNA was the basis for D and trimming; V, J and clone size are from that table. The sample lists 200,000 to 250,000 clones, around 89% seen once, with over 12% in the top ten. Cohorts were based on clinical histories the participants reported. The ends were cut back, 2 bases at V and 1 base at J, with 12 bases in the middle. Looked up from germline, CDR1 is MRHNA and CDR2 is SNTAGT. The CDR3 extends over 15 amino acids.

The sequence came from a man between 25 and 39 years old who had been exposed to COVID-19. The chain links TRBV6-4 to TRBJ2-7; D is possibly TRBD2 (6 bases). Sequencing input: PBMCs or T cells enriched from blood (not recorded which). The DNA of the CDR3 is TGTGCCAGCAGTGACCCCCCGGAGGGGTCCTACGAGCAGTACTTC. Translation: CASSDPPEGSYEQYF.